This TCR beta chain was obtained from a study of monozygotic twins with cystic fibrosis. As for the study in general: Roughly 3 micrograms of fragmented DNA underwent roughly 16 PCR cycles for library preparation.

V was pared by 6 bases and J by 7 bases, with 7 bases of the junction left unmatched. CDR3 length equals 13 residues. Germline CDR1 and CDR2: SQVTM and ANQGSEA. The assay was immunoSEQ multiplex PCR, and TCRdb's table has in-frame clones only and misses some. The profile shows approximately 13,000 clones, roughly 93% of them singletons. The source is a girl aged 2-9 years with cystic fibrosis. The chain carries TRBV29-1 and TRBJ2-1; the match to TRBD2 covers 9 bases. Material: blood. For the CDR3, the DNA is TGCAGCGTCCTGGGACTAGCTTTGAATGAGCAGTTCTTC. Translation: CSVLGLALNEQFF.